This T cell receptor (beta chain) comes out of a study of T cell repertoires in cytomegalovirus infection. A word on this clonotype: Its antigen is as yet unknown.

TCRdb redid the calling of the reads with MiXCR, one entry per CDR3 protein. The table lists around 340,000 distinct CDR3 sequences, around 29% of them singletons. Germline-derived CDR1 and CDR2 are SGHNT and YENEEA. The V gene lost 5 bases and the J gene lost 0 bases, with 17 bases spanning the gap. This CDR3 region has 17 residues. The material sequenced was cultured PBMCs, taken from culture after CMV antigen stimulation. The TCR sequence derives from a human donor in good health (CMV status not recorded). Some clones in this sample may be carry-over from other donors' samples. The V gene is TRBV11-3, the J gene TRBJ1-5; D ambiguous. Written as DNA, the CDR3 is TGTGCCAGCAGCCGGGTGGAGGGTCTTACTAGCAATCAGCCCCAGCATTTT. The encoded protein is CASSRVEGLTSNQPQHF. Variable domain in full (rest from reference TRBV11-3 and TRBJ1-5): EAGVVQSPRYKIIEKKQPVAFWCNPISGHNTLYWYLQNLGQGPELLIRYENEEAVDDSQLPKDRFSAERLKGVDSTLKIQPAELGDSAVYLCASSRVEGLTSNQPQHFGDGTRLSIL.